The entry that follows covers one T cell receptor beta chain sequence. The germline CDR1 and CDR2 sequences are SGHDN and FVKESK. V dropped 0 bases and J dropped 5 bases, with 13 bases sitting between them. The CDR3 totals 15 residues. This specimen comes from a study of T cell responses to AZD1222 COVID-19 vaccine. Generated by immunoSEQ multiplex PCR, the TCRdb table keeps only in-frame clones and is missing some. This sample has tens of thousands of clones, with roughly 88% found just once. The sequence was collected from an adult in good health. V gene TRBV14 combines with J gene TRBJ1-2; no clear D gene. The material sequenced was peripheral blood, taken on day 0 of AZD1222 vaccination. CDR3 in DNA: TGTGCCAGCAGCCAAGATGGGGTGGTGGGGTATGGCTACACCTTC. Translated, it gives CASSQDGVVGYGYTF.